This T cell receptor (beta chain) was recovered during a study of cytomegalovirus exposure and HLA in healthy donors (dated by TCRdb to about 2017). Turning to the overall study: According to a later analysis, one platform produced both the roughly 130 validation repertoires and the 666 repertoires of the first cohort. Along with the approximately 700-subject first cohort, a separate validation cohort of around 110 different subjects was used. The study aimed to test whether signatures of past pathogen exposure could be identified by cataloging public T cell receptors. The study combined high-throughput TCR immunosequencing, statistical association of individual TCRs with disease status, and machine learning to predict cytomegalovirus infection status. The paper's findings and limits, for the study overall: Across donors, most TCR sequences were observed very rarely, whereas some public TCRs were present in many individuals. The authors suggested that the approach could potentially be generalized to other disease states and immunological phenotypes. The classifier was reported to diagnose cytomegalovirus status with high specificity and sensitivity in both the original cohort and the validation cohort. In a later analysis, TCRs clustered in the first cohort were found to also tend to co-occur in the 120 validation repertoires, with 94% of cluster scores above 0. A later analysis had no HLA typing for the validation cohort, so co-occurrence there was scored across all 130 or so repertoires. The study gave a list of under 200 TCR beta chains associated with cytomegalovirus. In vitro tests confirmed that a few of the cytomegalovirus-associated TCR beta chains recognize cytomegalovirus antigens.

The donors belonged to the validation cohort of around 130 subjects, which was separate from the approximately 610-subject first cohort. The library was prepared using the immunoSEQ multiplex PCR assay. In the authors' own workflow: A statistical classification framework was developed to diagnose cytomegalovirus status using the catalog of TCR beta chain sequences. What TCRdb holds here is the immuneACCESS table cut down to in-frame rearrangements. Part of the clones is not present; checked against another copy, under half of the missing clones reflect an unresolved V gene, and the others are unexplained. The V and J calls and clone size are taken from that table; D and trimming were inferred from the DNA. The sample table records about 220,000 clones; about nine tenths of these occur just once. The ten most abundant clones make up 0.85% to 1.2% of the sample. From the germline V gene (reference sequence), CDR1 is SEHNR and CDR2 is FQNEAQ. Here V drops 0 bases and J drops 2 bases, and the junction holds 3 bases not matched to any gene. The CDR3 runs 15 amino acids, cysteine and phenylalanine included. Of all the DNA, just the CDR3 is kept, 45 bases in frame from base 1.

This clone has ten or more counts. This receptor's antigen is unknown. The record has no base qualities; no much larger clone is one base away. This receptor was obtained from a woman aged 18-30 years in good health and CMV-seronegative. The chain uses TRBV7-9 and TRBJ1-2; TRBD1 lines up with 7 middle nucleotides. What was sequenced was PBMCs. This receptor carries the CDR3 CASSLAGQSNYGYTF. The bases read TGTGCCAGCAGCTTAGCGGGACAGTCAAACTATGGCTACACCTTC.